This record concerns one T cell receptor (beta chain) sequence. The target of this receptor is not known. No clone much larger than this one lies a single base away; base qualities are absent. The same CDR3 also results from other DNA sequences found in this sample. The data originate from a study of T cell responses to AZD1222 COVID-19 vaccine (dated by TCRdb to the early 2020s). Concerning the study at large: Because spike-specific TCR depth and breadth did not differ between the two schedules, AZD1222 recipients who got a second dose at roughly 4 weeks were pooled with those who got a second dose at roughly 12 weeks. A total of approximately 240 trial participants underwent TCR sequencing, of whom roughly 210 had received two doses of AZD1222 and about 25 had received two doses of the MenACWY control vaccine. Trial participants were enrolled by age into 18-55, 56-69 and 70-plus year subgroups, with roughly 160, 29 and 62 TCR-sequenced participants respectively.

Cut back by 5 bases and 4 bases, the V and J ends lie 18 bases apart. The CDR3 starts with the cysteine, ends with the phenylalanine, and has 16 residues. The entry retains the CDR3 DNA only, 48 bases that are in frame from base 1. Per the germline V gene, SGHAT is the CDR1 and FQNNGV is the CDR2. Per the publication, the time point label means: baseline before first vaccination. Vaccinee samples came from UK trials COV001 and COV002, including a single-blind randomized controlled phase 2/3 trial of AZD1222 (ChAdOx1 nCoV-19) in healthy adults. For TCRbeta chain sequencing, PBMC samples from trial participants were taken at day 0 and at day 28 after the second dose. The study at large found these results: Spike-specific TCR breadth and depth rose significantly after two AZD1222 doses compared with day 0 and with MenACWY recipients. In the small 56-69-year group, the increase in depth fell short of significance, most likely because of low power. No day 14 peak-response samples were available, so repertoires were characterized only after the peak T cell response. Conclusions about previously exposed vaccinees were limited because only six AZD1222 recipients were SARS-CoV-2 seropositive at baseline. Reportedly, almost half of the unique spike-specific TCRs recognized epitopes lying outside the regions that are mutated in the B.1.351 and B.1.1.7 variants. Participants were mostly white British and included more females than males, and it was suggested by the authors that clonal diversity may have been underestimated. The whole spike protein was spanned by vaccine-associated CD4 TCRs, and dominant responses were seen in regions 160-218 and 743-854.

The CDR3 regions of human TCRbeta chains were analyzed by immunosequencing. The published analysis was carried out like this. TCRs in the repertoires were compared against a reference library of SARS-CoV-2-specific TCRs that had been generated with the MIRA antigen-specificity platform. Breadth was defined as the fraction of unique TCRs that were SARS-CoV-2-associated. Depth was defined as the fraction of total T cells that were SARS-CoV-2-associated. Using the MIRA data, every spike-specific TCR was mapped to the spike region that the TCR reacted to and assigned to either a CD4 or a CD8 class. Log10-transformed breadth and depth values were compared by one-way ANOVA with Sidak's multiple comparisons tests. TCRdb obtained this table from immuneACCESS and retained in-frame rearrangements with V and J assigned. These tables miss some clones; where compared with another copy, unresolved V genes account for less than half of the shortfall, and the remainder is unexplained. V and J calls and clone size are as listed in that table; D and trimming were resolved from the DNA. Counted in this sample were 100,000 to 150,000 clones; 87% of them appeared once. Clones ranked in the top ten supply more than 9% of the sample.

The clonotype was recovered from an adult in good health. This specimen consisted of peripheral blood, obtained on day 0 of AZD1222 vaccination. The V and J genes are TRBV11-2 and TRBJ1-3; the D gene is possibly TRBD1, with 5 bases matching. The CDR3 protein: CASSQRGGSGGNTIYF. In nucleotides, the sequence is TGTGCCAGCAGCCAACGGGGGGGATCAGGGGGAAACACCATATATTTT.